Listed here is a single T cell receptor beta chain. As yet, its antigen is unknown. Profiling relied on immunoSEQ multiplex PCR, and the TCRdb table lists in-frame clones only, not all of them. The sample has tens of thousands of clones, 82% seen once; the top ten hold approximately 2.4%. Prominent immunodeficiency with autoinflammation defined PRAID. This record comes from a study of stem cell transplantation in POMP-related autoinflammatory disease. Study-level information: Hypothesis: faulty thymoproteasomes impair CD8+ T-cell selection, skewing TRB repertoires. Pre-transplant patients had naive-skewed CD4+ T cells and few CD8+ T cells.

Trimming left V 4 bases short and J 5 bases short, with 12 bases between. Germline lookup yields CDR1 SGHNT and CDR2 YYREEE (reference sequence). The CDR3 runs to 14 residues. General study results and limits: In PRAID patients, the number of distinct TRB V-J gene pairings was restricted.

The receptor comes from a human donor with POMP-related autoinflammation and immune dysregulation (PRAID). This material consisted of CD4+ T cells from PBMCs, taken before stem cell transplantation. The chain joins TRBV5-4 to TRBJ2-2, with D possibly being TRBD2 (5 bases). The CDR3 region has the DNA TGTGCCAGCAGCCTGCCGAGAGGGACCGGGGAGCTGTTTTTT. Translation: CASSLPRGTGELFF.